Detailed here is one T cell receptor beta chain. What it binds is unknown. This CDR3 is built from 15 residues. With 5 bases removed from V and 0 bases from J, the gap between germline ends came to 14 bases. CDR1 and CDR2 from the germline V gene are SEHNR and FQNEAQ (reference sequence). The data belong to a study of post-analysis software for immune sequencing data. Background on the study: Relapsing-remitting, secondary progressive and progressive-relapsing multiple sclerosis courses were included. The study, taken as a whole, reports: Compared with controls, patients had more of about 5 TRBV segments, including TRBV5-6, TRBV5-1 and TRBV20-1.

Incorporated into the TCR beta cDNA libraries were unique molecular identifiers, which served to reduce PCR and sequencing biases. There were about 0.95 to 11 million T cells, and about 500,000 cDNA molecules came from them. TCRdb recomputed calls from the PCR reads with MiXCR, one row per CDR3 protein. The sample holds 150,000 to 200,000 distinct CDR3 sequences, around 36% seen once. V usage is TRBV7-9 and J usage is TRBJ2-7; tentative D call: TRBD2 (6 bases). Sequenced here: blood, sampled after autologous hematopoietic stem cell transplantation. The TCR sequence derives from a girl under 18 with multiple sclerosis. The chain's CDR3 is CASSPQTRSSYEQYF. CDR3 bases: TGTGCCAGCAGCCCGCAGACTAGGAGCTCCTACGAGCAGTACTTC.